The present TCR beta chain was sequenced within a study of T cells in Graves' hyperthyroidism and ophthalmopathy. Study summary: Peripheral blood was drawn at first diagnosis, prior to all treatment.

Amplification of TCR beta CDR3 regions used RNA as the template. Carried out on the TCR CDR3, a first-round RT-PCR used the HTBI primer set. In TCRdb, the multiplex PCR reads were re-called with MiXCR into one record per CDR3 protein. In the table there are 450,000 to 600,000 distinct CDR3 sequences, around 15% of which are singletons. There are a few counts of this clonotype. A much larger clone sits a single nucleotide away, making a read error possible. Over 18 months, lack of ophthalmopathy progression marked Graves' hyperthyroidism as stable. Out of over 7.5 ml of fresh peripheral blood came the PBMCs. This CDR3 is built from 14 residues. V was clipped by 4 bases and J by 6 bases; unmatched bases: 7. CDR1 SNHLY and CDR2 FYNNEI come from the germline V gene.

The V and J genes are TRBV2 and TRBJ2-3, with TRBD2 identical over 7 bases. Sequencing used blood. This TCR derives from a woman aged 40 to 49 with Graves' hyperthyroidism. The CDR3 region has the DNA TGTGCCAGCAGTGGAGGGAGGGTCGCCGATACGCAGTATTTT. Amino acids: CASSGGRVADTQYF.